Listed below are T cell receptor beta chains from one sample, sequenced in a study of cytomegalovirus exposure and HLA in healthy donors. Assay used: immunoSEQ multiplex PCR; TCRdb lists only in-frame clones, some missing. Among more than 250,000 clones listed, around 86% were seen once. The sequenced sample was PBMCs. These receptors originate from a woman aged 18-29 years in good health and CMV-seronegative. Both conserved end residues are part of each CDR3. The D gene is left open where the match is weak. Part of the rows lack a size; the others show once, few, many or a class for expanded clones.

CAWSLLQGNTEAFF	TGTGCCTGGAGTCTCCTACAGGGGAACACTGAAGCTTTCTTT	TRBV30	once	TRBJ1-1	NA
CASSTGLAGVTGELFF	TGTGCCAGCAGCACGGGACTAGCGGGAGTCACCGGGGAGCTGTTTTTT	TRBV5-6	NA	TRBJ2-2	TRBD2
CASSLGRSGNTIYF	TGTGCCAGCAGTTTAGGCAGGTCTGGAAACACCATATATTTT	TRBV28	NA	TRBJ1-3	NA
CASSLDRGRGETQYF	TGTGCCAGCTCCCTTGACAGGGGACGTGGAGAGACCCAGTACTTC	TRBV18	NA	TRBJ2-5	TRBD1
CASSLWTGIGTDTQYF	TGTGCCAGCAGTTTATGGACAGGGATCGGCACAGATACGCAGTATTTT	TRBV28	NA	TRBJ2-3	TRBD1
CASSTRQGSANEKLFF	TGTGCCAGCAGCACGAGACAGGGGTCGGCTAATGAAAAACTGTTTTTT	TRBV5-4	NA	TRBJ1-4	TRBD1
CSVDSGPGGSTDTQYF	TGCAGCGTTGACTCAGGTCCGGGAGGTAGCACAGATACGCAGTATTTT	TRBV29-1	NA	TRBJ2-3	TRBD2
CASSYSWEGIGAFF	TGTGCCAGCAGTTACTCTTGGGAGGGCATAGGAGCTTTCTTT	TRBV6-6	NA	TRBJ1-1	NA
CASSPLGGTGDEKLFF	TGTGCCAGCAGCCCCCTGGGCGGGACAGGGGATGAAAAACTGTTTTTT	TRBV7-2	NA	TRBJ1-4	TRBD1
CSVSGGIYNEQFF	TGCAGCGTGAGCGGAGGGATCTACAATGAGCAGTTCTTC	TRBV29-1	NA	TRBJ2-1	NA
CASSQSGVWGNTEAFF	TGTGCCAGCAGCCAATCAGGGGTTTGGGGGAACACTGAAGCTTTCTTT	TRBV16	few	TRBJ1-1	NA
CASSPGASGGGYTF	TGTGCCAGCTCACCGGGGGCGAGCGGCGGTGGCTACACCTTC	TRBV18	NA	TRBJ1-2	NA
CASSRRRGQETQYF	TGTGCCAGCAGCCGCAGACGGGGACAAGAGACCCAGTACTTC	TRBV14	NA	TRBJ2-5	NA
CASSLAGGPDTQYF	TGTGCCAGCAGCTTGGCGGGAGGGCCAGATACGCAGTATTTT	TRBV5-6	NA	TRBJ2-3	TRBD2
CAIVQGPSYEQYF	TGTGCCATCGTCCAGGGGCCCTCCTACGAGCAGTACTTC	TRBV28	few	TRBJ2-7	NA